This is a list of T cell receptor beta chains from one sample in a study of patients and donors after allogeneic stem cell transplantation. TCRdb recomputed calls from the RT-PCR reads with MiXCR, one row per CDR3 protein. Here the sample spans more than 850,000 distinct CDR3 sequences, more than 15% being singletons. Specimen: blood, either unsorted or a sorted T cell fraction (not recorded which). These receptors came from a human donor who was either an allogeneic HSCT recipient or a stem cell or donor lymphocyte infusion donor (not recorded which). It is not recorded whose cells these are; they may come from a transplant donor. Both conserved end residues are part of each CDR3. D genes are given only for firm matches. A row's size may be missing; if present it is once, few, many or a size class.

D gene	V gene	J gene	clone size	CDR3 protein	CDR3 DNA
.	TRBV7-6	TRBJ2-5	.	CASSLPIRQGGDQETQYF	TGTGCCAGCAGCTTACCAATCAGACAGGGAGGAGACCAAGAGACCCAGTACTTC
TRBD2	TRBV3-1	TRBJ2-7	.	CASSPRRWLAGVYEQYF	TGTGCCAGCAGCCCGCGCCGGTGGCTAGCGGGAGTCTACGAGCAGTACTTC
.	TRBV29-1	TRBJ1-1	few	CSVEDGNRNTEAFF	TGCAGCGTTGAAGATGGGAATAGGAACACTGAAGCTTTCTTT
.	TRBV12-3/TRBV12-4	TRBJ1-5	many	CASSFVGGNQPQHF	TGTGCCAGCAGTTTTGTAGGCGGCAATCAGCCCCAGCATTTT
TRBD1	TRBV12-3/TRBV12-4	TRBJ2-3	.	CASRRTGVSLVGSTDTQYF	TGTGCCAGCAGACGGACAGGGGTTAGTCTTGTGGGGAGCACAGATACGCAGTATTTT
.	TRBV6-1	TRBJ1-3	.	CASSAGRRNGNTIYF	TGTGCCAGCAGTGCGGGACGCCGGAATGGAAACACCATATATTTT
TRBD2	TRBV5-1	TRBJ2-3	.	CASSLGTSGRGVDTQYF	TGCGCCAGCAGCTTGGGGACTAGCGGGAGAGGTGTAGATACGCAGTATTTT
.	TRBV5-1	TRBJ1-4	few	CASSLAATTNEKLFF	TGCGCCAGCAGCTTGGCGGCCACAACTAATGAAAAACTGTTTTTT
.	TRBV5-6	TRBJ1-2	.	CASSFRQQGLANYGYTF	TGTGCCAGCAGCTTCAGGCAGCAGGGCCTAGCTAACTATGGCTACACCTTC
TRBD1	TRBV27	TRBJ1-3	.	CASSPVLGTGVRNTIYF	TGTGCCAGCAGTCCAGTACTTGGGACAGGCGTTCGAAACACCATATATTTT
.	TRBV24-1	TRBJ2-1	.	CATALQDLTGEQFF	TGTGCCACCGCCCTCCAGGACCTCACGGGCGAGCAGTTCTTC
.	TRBV28	TRBJ2-3	many	CASTLGGVSDTQYF	TGTGCCAGTACCTTAGGGGGAGTTTCAGATACGCAGTATTTT
TRBD2	TRBV12-3/TRBV12-4	TRBJ2-7	many	CASSLTSGYEQYF	TGCGCCAGCAGCTTGACTAGCGGCTACGAGCAGTACTTC